This TCR beta chain was identified during a study of CD8+CD57+ T cells in acquired aplastic anemia. Whole-study context: DNA recovered from sorted CD4+ and CD8+ cells had a mean of roughly 3 ug.

Patients included in sequencing had previously demonstrated CD8+CD57+ cell expansion by flow cytometry. Severe acquired aplastic anemia was present in all patients. Of note for this clonotype: What it binds is not known.

Whole-study results and caveats: The same twenty-nine CD8+ CDR3 sequences occurred in patients and in controls. In CD8+ cells, Simpson's diversity showed no significant difference between patients and controls.

This CDR3 spans 14 amino acids. V lost 7 bases, J lost 4 bases, and 16 bases lay in between. Germline V gene lookup returns CDR1 SEHNR and CDR2 FQNEAQ (reference sequence). The study profiled TCR beta VDJ and CDR3 using genomic DNA as template. TCRdb reprocessed the reads with MiXCR, giving one entry per CDR3 protein. This sample carries 80,000 or so distinct CDR3 sequences, 55% to 75% of them seen once, and the ten largest clones take roughly 80%. Material for sequencing was sorted CD4+, CD8+, or CD8+CD57+ T cells (not recorded which) from PBMCs. This chain uses TRBV7-9 with TRBJ1-1, with a tentative D call TRBD1 (5 bases). This sequence was found in a human donor with aplastic anemia. DNA of the CDR3: TGTGCCAGCACCCTAGGTGTGGGGGGCACTGAAGCTTTCTTT. Protein: CASTLGVGGTEAFF.